A single sample is the source of the 24 T cell receptor beta chains below, sequenced in a study of ipilimumab plus nivolumab after autologous stem cell transplantation. Generated by immunoSEQ multiplex PCR, the TCRdb table keeps only in-frame clones and is missing some. The data show 77,000 or so clones, about 83% seen once. Here the sequenced sample was PBMCs, taken in a trial of ipilimumab plus nivolumab as post-transplant consolidation. These receptor sequences come from a male donor with diffuse large B-cell lymphoma.

The CDR3 spells CASSLGYGGSNTEAFF. The CDR3 bases are TGTGCCAGCAGCTTAGGATATGGGGGGAGCAACACTGAAGCTTTCTTT. This chain connects TRBV7-9 to TRBJ1-1, with D perhaps TRBD1 (5 bases). The CDR3 runs to 16 residues. Trimming left V 1 base short and J 2 bases short, with 14 bases between. The germline V gene has CDR1 SEHNR and CDR2 FQNEAQ (reference sequence).

CDR3 region: CATSRENRAQPQHF. Here the CDR3 DNA reads TGTGCCACCAGCAGAGAAAACAGGGCTCAGCCCCAGCATTTT. The V gene is TRBV15, the J gene TRBJ1-5; D perhaps matches TRBD1 (6 bases). This CDR3 is built from 14 residues. The V end lost 0 bases, the J end lost 6 bases, and 9 bases lay between the germline ends. Per germline, CDR1 LNHNV and CDR2 YYDKDF (reference sequence).

The table lists this clone with a few counts. V is TRBV14 and J is TRBJ2-7; 9 nucleotides agree with TRBD2. V trimming: 1 base; J trimming: 2 bases; junction bases outside the gene matches: 9. The CDR3 totals 17 residues. Germline values: CDR1 SGHDN, CDR2 FVKESK. CDR3 DNA: TGTGCCAGCAGCCAAGGTTTTTGGCTAGCGGGGACCTACGAGCAGTACTTC. Protein product: CASSQGFWLAGTYEQYF. The variable domain in full, with the rest retrieved from reference TRBV14 and TRBJ2-7, is EAGVTQFPSHSVIEKGQTVTLRCDPISGHDNLYWYRRVMGKEIKFLLHFVKESKQDESGMPNNRFLAERTGGTYSTLKVQPAELEDSGVYFCASSQGFWLAGTYEQYFGPGTRLTVT.

The chain joins TRBV4-3 to TRBJ1-4, with D possibly being TRBD1 (5 bases). Trimming stripped 4 bases from V and 7 bases from J, with 19 bases between. Germline-derived CDR1 and CDR2 are LGHNA and YSLEER. This CDR3 contains 16 residues. CDR3 in amino acids: CASSRGTAGASEKLFF. DNA of the CDR3: TGCGCCAGCAGCCGAGGGACGGCCGGGGCTTCTGAAAAACTGTTTTTT.

The chain carries TRBV4-3 and TRBJ2-3; TRBD2 might be the D (5 bases). The CDR3 contains 15 residues. Trimming shortened V by 1 base and J by 0 bases, and 8 bases separated the two germline ends. The germline V gene has CDR1 LGHNA and CDR2 YSLEER. The CDR3 DNA reads TGCGCCAGCAGCCAAGGGAGCGGAAGCACAGATACGCAGTATTTT. Its protein product is CASSQGSGSTDTQYF.

This chain joins TRBV7-9 and TRBJ2-7; either TRBD1 or TRBD2 may supply D (5 bases each). CDR3 length: 12 residues. V was pared by 5 bases and J by 5 bases, with 10 bases between. The germline gives CDR1 SEHNR, CDR2 FQNEAQ (reference sequence). CDR3 loop: CASSTRDHEQYF. The CDR3, as DNA: TGTGCCAGCAGCACTAGGGACCACGAGCAGTACTTC.

This clone was seen only a few times. V usage is TRBV4-2 and J usage is TRBJ1-1; D is uncertain. The CDR3 length is 13 residues. In germline, CDR1 is LGHNA, CDR2 YNFKEQ. Trimming removed 4 bases from V and 0 bases from J, with 6 bases in between. The chain's CDR3 is CASSPILNTEAFF. As DNA, the CDR3 is TGTGCCAGCAGCCCCATCTTGAACACTGAAGCTTTCTTT.

The chain links TRBV5-6 to TRBJ2-2; D not resolved. The CDR3 covers 15 residues. The germline V gene encodes CDR1 SGHDT and CDR2 YYEEEE. The ends were cut back, 3 bases at V and 4 bases at J, with 13 bases in the middle. The CDR3 region is CASSSGLFSTGELFF. The CDR3 DNA follows: TGTGCCAGCAGCTCGGGTCTTTTCTCCACCGGGGAGCTGTTTTTT.

The chain has TRBV11-3 and TRBJ2-2, with 11 bases matching TRBD2. Germline V gives CDR1 SGHNT, CDR2 YENEEA. Germline trimming cut 1 base from V and 9 bases from J; bases unmatched to any gene: 10. The CDR3 extends over 17 amino acids. The CDR3 bases are TGTGCCAGCAGCTTAGTCTCGGCTAGCGGGGGGCGCAGGGAGCTGTTTTTT. Its protein product is CASSLVSASGGRRELFF.

This clone was detected a few times. The chain carries TRBV30 and TRBJ1-1, with a weak D call TRBD1 (5 bases). With 1 base removed from V and 4 bases from J, the gap between germline ends came to 13 bases. The length of the CDR3 is 14 residues. Per germline, CDR1 GTSNPN and CDR2 SVGIG (reference sequence). CDR3 sequence (DNA): TGTGCCTGGAGTGCATTTGGGGGGACCACTGAAGCTTTCTTT. This encodes CAWSAFGGTTEAFF.

This clone was seen just once. The V gene is TRBV5-1, the J gene TRBJ1-3, with D uncertain. The germline V gene encodes CDR1 SGHRS and CDR2 YFSETQ. V lost 0 bases and J 1 base, leaving 5 bases between the germline ends. This CDR3 region has 14 residues. CDR3 loop: CASSLDTSGNTIYF. CDR3 nucleotides: TGCGCCAGCAGCTTGGATACGTCTGGAAACACCATATATTTT.

The J gene is TRBJ1-2, the V gene TRBV18; D gene uncertain. Germline loops: CDR1 KGHSH, CDR2 LQKENI. CDR3 size: 13 residues. V was trimmed by 1 base and J by 4 bases, leaving 7 bases between them. CDR3 nucleotide sequence: TGTGCCAGCTCACCACTGGAAACCTATGGCTACACCTTC. It specifies CASSPLETYGYTF.

CDR3 sequence reads: CAWSLGGVAYEQYF. As DNA, the CDR3 is TGTGCCTGGAGTCTGGGGGGGGTTGCCTACGAGCAGTACTTC. The chain links TRBV30 to TRBJ2-7; 7 nucleotides align to TRBD2. Germline V gene lookup returns CDR1 GTSNPN and CDR2 SVGIG (reference sequence). The CDR3 spans 14 residues. After removal of 2 bases from V and 2 bases from J, the junction contained 6 bases not matched to a gene. Complete variable domain (other parts from reference TRBV30 and TRBJ2-7): SQTIHQWPATLVQPVGSPLSLECTVEGTSNPNLYWYRQAAGRGLQLLFYSVGIGQISSEVPQNLSASRPQDRQFILSSKKLLLSDSGFYLCAWSLGGVAYEQYFGPGTRLTVT.

The chain links TRBV9 to TRBJ2-3; TRBD2 matches 14 bases. V lost 0 bases to trimming and J lost 4 bases; unmatched junction nucleotides: 4. Germline CDR1 is SGDLS and CDR2 is YYNGEE. There are 17 residues in the CDR3. The CDR3 here is CASSVAPTSGGADTQYF. CDR3 coding DNA: TGTGCCAGCAGCGTAGCACCGACTAGCGGGGGGGCAGATACGCAGTATTTT.

The CDR3 region is CASSTFSGTDTQYF. The DNA for the CDR3 is TGTGCCAGCAGCACCTTTAGCGGCACAGATACGCAGTATTTT. The rearrangement joins TRBV7-2 to TRBJ2-3; possibly TRBD2 for D (5 bases). CDR1 SGHTA and CDR2 FQGNSA come from the germline V gene. The ends were cut back, 5 bases at V and 1 base at J, with 10 bases in the middle. The CDR3 runs to 14 residues.

The count of this clone is one. V and J are TRBV6-1 and TRBJ1-5; tentatively, D is TRBD1 (5 bases). CDR1 MNHNS and CDR2 SASEGT come from the germline V gene. The V end lost 6 bases, the J end lost 7 bases, and 16 bases lay between the germline ends. This CDR3 contains 14 residues. CDR3 sequence reads: CASSPAGPQQPQHF. In DNA, the CDR3 is TGTGCCAGCAGCCCAGCGGGGCCCCAACAGCCCCAGCATTTT.

The genes are TRBV5-4 and TRBJ1-2; maybe TRBD1 (6 bases). V lost 2 bases and J 6 bases, leaving 17 bases between the germline ends. The germline V gene has CDR1 SGHNT and CDR2 YYREEE (reference sequence). There are 15 residues in the CDR3. In DNA, the CDR3 is TGTGCCAGCAGCTTCCGCGACCGGGACACGGATGGCTACACCTTC. This encodes CASSFRDRDTDGYTF.

V usage is TRBV19 and J usage is TRBJ1-2; 8 nucleotides align to TRBD1. Germline V gene sequence: CDR1 LNHDA, CDR2 SQIVND (reference sequence). Trimming removed 5 bases from V and 3 bases from J; junction bases left unmatched: 5. The CDR3 spans 14 residues. In nucleotides, the CDR3 is TGTGCCAGTAGTCCGGACAGGGTTGACTATGGCTACACCTTC. It encodes CASSPDRVDYGYTF.

The chain recombines TRBV11-2 with TRBJ2-3, with unresolved D. Germline lookup yields CDR1 SGHAT and CDR2 FQNNGV. Trimming removed 5 bases at V and 5 bases at J, with 11 bases between. The CDR3 is 13 residues long. Written as DNA, the CDR3 is TGTGCCAGCAGCCTACAACTTGGAGATACGCAGTATTTT. Translated: CASSLQLGDTQYF.

The J gene is TRBJ2-4, the V gene TRBV28; 12 bases are shared with TRBD2. V lost 5 bases and J lost 0; bases outside the gene matches: 2. Germline-derived CDR1 and CDR2 are MDHEN and SYDVKM. CDR3 length equals 16 residues. CDR3 in amino acids: CASSLAGGSAKNIQYF. Written as DNA, the CDR3 is TGTGCCAGCAGTCTAGCGGGGGGGTCAGCCAAAAACATTCAGTACTTC.

The rearrangement links TRBV5-4 to TRBJ1-1; no reliable D call. V was cut by 4 bases and J by 6 bases, with 16 bases left in between. Germline V gene data show CDR1 as SGHNT and CDR2 as YYREEE (reference sequence). The CDR3 totals 14 residues. The CDR3 sequence: CASSTRTAMAEAFF. As DNA, the CDR3 is TGTGCCAGCAGCACGCGGACGGCTATGGCTGAAGCTTTCTTT.

This chain connects TRBV5-1 to TRBJ1-3; 7 bases are shared with TRBD1. This CDR3 comprises 15 residues. Germline lookup yields CDR1 SGHRS and CDR2 YFSETQ. With V trimmed by 5 bases and J by 4 bases, 9 bases remained unmatched. The CDR3 DNA is TGCGCCAGCAGAAAGACAGGGTCGGGGGGAAACACCATATATTTT. Residues: CASRKTGSGGNTIYF.

CDR3 nucleotides: TGTGCCAGCAGCTACGGGCCTACAGAGACCCAGTACTTC. Translation: CASSYGPTETQYF. V and J are TRBV7-6 and TRBJ2-5; D uncertain. The CDR3 covers 13 residues. The germline V and J ends were trimmed by 4 bases and 4 bases, with 10 bases remaining between them. Germline values: CDR1 SGHVS, CDR2 FNYEAQ.

This chain uses TRBV2 with TRBJ2-5, with D unresolved. Near its end, the DNA agrees better with TRBJ2-7, so the J call may be wrong. Germline CDR1 and CDR2: SNHLY and FYNNEI. The CDR3 is made up of 9 amino acids. CDR3 loop: CAGPYEQYF. CDR3 sequence (DNA): TGTGCCGGCCCGTACGAGCAGTACTTC.